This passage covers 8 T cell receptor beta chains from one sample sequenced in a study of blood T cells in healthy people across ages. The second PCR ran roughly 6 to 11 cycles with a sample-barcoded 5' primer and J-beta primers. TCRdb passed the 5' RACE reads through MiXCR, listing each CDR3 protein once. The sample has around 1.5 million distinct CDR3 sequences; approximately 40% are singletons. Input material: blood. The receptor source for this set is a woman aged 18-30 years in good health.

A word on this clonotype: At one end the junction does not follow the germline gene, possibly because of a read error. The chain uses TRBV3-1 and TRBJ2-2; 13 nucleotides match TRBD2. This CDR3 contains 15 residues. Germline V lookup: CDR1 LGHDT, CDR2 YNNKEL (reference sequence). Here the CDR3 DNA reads TGTGCCAGCAGTCGGACTAGCGGGAGTTGGCGGGAACTGTTTTTT. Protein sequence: CASSRTSGSWRELFF.

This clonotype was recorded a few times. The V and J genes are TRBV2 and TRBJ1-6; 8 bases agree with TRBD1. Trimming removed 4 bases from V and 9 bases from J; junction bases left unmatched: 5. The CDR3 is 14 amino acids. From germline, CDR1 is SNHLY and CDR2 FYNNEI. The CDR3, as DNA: TGTGCCAGCAGTGTAGGACAGGGAAGTTCACCCCTCCACTTT. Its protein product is CASSVGQGSSPLHF.

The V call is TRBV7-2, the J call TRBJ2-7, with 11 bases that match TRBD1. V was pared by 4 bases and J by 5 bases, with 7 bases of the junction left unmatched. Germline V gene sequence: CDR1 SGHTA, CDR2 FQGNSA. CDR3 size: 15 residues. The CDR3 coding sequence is TGTGCCAGCAGCTCGGGACAGGGGGTCTACCACGAGCAGTACTTC. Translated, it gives CASSSGQGVYHEQYF.

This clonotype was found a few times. The CDR3 DNA follows: TGCGCCAGCAGCTTCGGGAGCCCGAGCTCCTACAATGAGCAGTTCTTC. As protein: CASSFGSPSSYNEQFF. V and J are TRBV5-1 and TRBJ2-1; D is possibly TRBD2 (6 bases). V was shortened by 2 bases and J by 0 bases, with 12 bases between the two germline ends. The CDR3 contains 16 residues. Germline CDR1 reads SGHRS; CDR2 reads YFSETQ.

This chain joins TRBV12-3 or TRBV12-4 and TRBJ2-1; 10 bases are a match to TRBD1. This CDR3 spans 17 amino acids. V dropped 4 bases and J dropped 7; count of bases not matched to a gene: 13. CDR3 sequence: CASSSSPNPGQGNEQFF. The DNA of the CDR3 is TGTGCCAGCAGTTCGTCGCCCAATCCGGGACAGGGGAATGAGCAGTTCTTC.

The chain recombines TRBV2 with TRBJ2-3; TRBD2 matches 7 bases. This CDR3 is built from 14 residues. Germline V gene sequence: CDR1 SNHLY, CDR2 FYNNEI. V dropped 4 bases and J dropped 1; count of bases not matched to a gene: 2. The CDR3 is CASSAGGRTDTQYF. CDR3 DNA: TGTGCCAGCAGTGCGGGGGGACGCACAGATACGCAGTATTTT.

CDR3 loop: CASSSQGVAEAFF. CDR3 nucleotide sequence: TGTGCCAGCAGCTCTCAGGGTGTGGCTGAAGCTTTCTTT. The chain combines TRBV7-2 with TRBJ1-1, with D possibly TRBD1 on 5 matching bases. CDR3 length: 13 amino acids. Germline CDR1 and CDR2: SGHTA and FQGNSA. The ends were cut back, 4 bases at V and 6 bases at J, with 12 bases in the middle.

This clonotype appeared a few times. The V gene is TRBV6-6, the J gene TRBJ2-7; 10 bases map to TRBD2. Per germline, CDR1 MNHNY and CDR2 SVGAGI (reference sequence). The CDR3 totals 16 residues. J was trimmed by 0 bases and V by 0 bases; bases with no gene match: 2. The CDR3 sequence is CASSYSPSGSSYEQYF. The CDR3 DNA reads TGTGCCAGCAGTTACTCCCCTAGCGGGAGCTCCTACGAGCAGTACTTC.